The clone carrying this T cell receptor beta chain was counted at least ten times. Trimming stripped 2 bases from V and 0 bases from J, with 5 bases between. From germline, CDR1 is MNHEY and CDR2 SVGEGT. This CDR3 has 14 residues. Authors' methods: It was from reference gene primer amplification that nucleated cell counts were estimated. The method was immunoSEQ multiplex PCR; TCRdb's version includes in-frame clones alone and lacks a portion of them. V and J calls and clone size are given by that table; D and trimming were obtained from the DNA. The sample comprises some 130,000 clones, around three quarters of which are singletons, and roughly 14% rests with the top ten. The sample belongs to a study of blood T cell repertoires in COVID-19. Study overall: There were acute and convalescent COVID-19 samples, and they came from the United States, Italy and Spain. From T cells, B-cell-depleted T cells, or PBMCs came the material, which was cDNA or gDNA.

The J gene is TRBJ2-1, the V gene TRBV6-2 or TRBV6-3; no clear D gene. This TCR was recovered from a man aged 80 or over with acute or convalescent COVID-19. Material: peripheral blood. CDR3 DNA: TGTGCCAGCAGTTACGCTATCTCCTACAATGAGCAGTTCTTC. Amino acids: CASSYAISYNEQFF.